This T cell receptor (beta chain) was sequenced in a study of naive and memory T cell subsets. RNA was extracted from around 2.7 ml of whole blood of healthy adults. An oligonucleotide containing a UMI was ligated to the 3' end of TCR cDNA. Reverse transcription used DNase-treated unsorted total RNA, aiming for roughly 1 to 1000 ng. CDR3 length equals 17 residues. The germline V gene encodes CDR1 SGHRS and CDR2 YFSETQ. V shed 4 bases and J 0 bases; nucleotides not matched to a gene: 5. Blood and skin TCR RNA was reverse transcribed with alpha and beta constant primers. One entry per CDR3 protein results from TCRdb running MiXCR on the 5' RACE reads. The sample yields tens of thousands of distinct CDR3 sequences, roughly 25% seen once. This clonotype ranks as medium-sized (0.01 to 0.1%). Its antigen remains unidentified. Findings of the study overall: This RNA-based method may be sensitive to activation-related transcript changes.

The source of this sequence is a female donor in good health. The chain uses TRBV5-1 and TRBJ2-7; 15 bases match TRBD2. CDR3 nucleotides: TGCGCCAGCAGCACGGGACTAGCGGGAGGAAACTCCTACGAGCAGTACTTC. Translated: CASSTGLAGGNSYEQYF.